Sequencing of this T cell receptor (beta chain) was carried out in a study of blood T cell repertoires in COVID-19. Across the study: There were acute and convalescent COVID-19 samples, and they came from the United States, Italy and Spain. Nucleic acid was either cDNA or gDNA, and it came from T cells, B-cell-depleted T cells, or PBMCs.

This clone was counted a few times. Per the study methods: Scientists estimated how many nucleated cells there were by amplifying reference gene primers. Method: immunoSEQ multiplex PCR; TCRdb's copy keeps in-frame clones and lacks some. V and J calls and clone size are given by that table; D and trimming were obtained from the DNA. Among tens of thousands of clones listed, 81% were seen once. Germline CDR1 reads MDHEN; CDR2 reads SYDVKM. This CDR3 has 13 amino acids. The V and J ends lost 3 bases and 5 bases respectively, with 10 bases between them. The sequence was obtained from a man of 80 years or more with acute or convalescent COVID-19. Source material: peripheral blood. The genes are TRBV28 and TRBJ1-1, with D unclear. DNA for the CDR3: TGTGCCAGCAGTTTTCGTGGCACGACTGAAGCTTTCTTT. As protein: CASSFRGTTEAFF. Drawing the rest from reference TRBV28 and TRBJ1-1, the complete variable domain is DVKVTQSSRYLVKRTGEKVFLECVQDMDHENMFWYRQDPGLGLRLIYFSYDVKMKEKGDIPEGYSVSREKKERFSLILESASTNQTSMYLCASSFRGTTEAFFGQGTRLTVV.